The 22 T cell receptor beta chains reported below all come from one sample, sequenced in a study of blood T cell repertoires in COVID-19. Here immunoSEQ multiplex PCR was the method, and the copy in TCRdb shows in-frame clones only, minus some. The table includes 190,000 or so clones, approximately 80% detected once. Sequenced sample: peripheral blood. These receptors were collected from a man aged 55-75 years with COVID-19, enrolled during active disease.

Here the CDR3 DNA reads TGTGCCAGCTCACCCGGACAGGGGAAGGGTGAAAAACTGTTTTTT. It encodes CASSPGQGKGEKLFF. The rearrangement joins TRBV18 to TRBJ1-4; 9 nucleotides align to TRBD1. Trimming removed 3 bases from V and 7 bases from J; junction bases left unmatched: 6. The CDR3 is made up of 15 amino acids. CDR1 is KGHSH, CDR2 LQKENI, per germline.

CDR3 loop: CATSRRQGPMNTEAFF. The CDR3 nucleotides read TGTGCCACCAGCAGGCGGCAGGGCCCCATGAACACTGAAGCTTTCTTT. The chain couples TRBV15 to TRBJ1-1, with TRBD1 as a possible D gene (5 bases). Per the germline V gene, CDR1 is LNHNV and CDR2 is YYDKDF (reference sequence). The CDR3 is 16 amino acids. Trimming removed 3 bases from V and 0 bases from J, with 14 bases in between.

The J gene is TRBJ1-5, the V gene TRBV27; D perhaps matches TRBD1 (5 bases). The V end was cut by 4 bases, the J end by 6 bases, with 19 bases between. Germline lookup yields CDR1 MNHEY and CDR2 SMNVEV (reference sequence). The CDR3 length is 16 residues. The CDR3 here is CASSSRGTLVGQPQHF. CDR3 nucleotide sequence: TGTGCCAGCAGTTCCCGGGGGACCCTAGTGGGTCAGCCCCAGCATTTT.

This clone was seen only a few times. The J gene is TRBJ2-1, the V gene TRBV7-9, with 9 bases that match TRBD1. V was clipped by 0 bases and J by 10 bases; unmatched bases: 7. The CDR3 is 15 amino acids. From germline, CDR1 is SEHNR and CDR2 FQNEAQ (reference sequence). CDR3 DNA: TGTGCCAGCAGCTTAGCAGGACAGGGGCTTAGGGAGCAGTTCTTC. Protein: CASSLAGQGLREQFF.

The genes are TRBV5-1 and TRBJ1-4; 8 bases align to TRBD1. J gave up 3 bases and V 0 bases, and 1 base lay outside the gene matches. This CDR3 has 15 residues. CDR1 is SGHRS, CDR2 YFSETQ, per germline. The CDR3 nucleotides are TGCGCCAGCAGCTTGGGGACAGGGCCTAATGAAAAACTGTTTTTT. This sequence encodes CASSLGTGPNEKLFF.

The gene calls are TRBV5-1 and TRBJ2-7; 9 bases match TRBD2. Germline V gene sequence: CDR1 SGHRS, CDR2 YFSETQ. V trimming: 0 bases; J trimming: 0 bases; junction bases outside the gene matches: 4. This CDR3 comprises 16 residues. The CDR3 region is CASSLGGSGSSYEQYF. CDR3 coding DNA: TGCGCCAGCAGCTTGGGGGGTAGCGGGAGCTCCTACGAGCAGTACTTC.

This chain joins TRBV14 and TRBJ1-1, with D hard to call. The CDR3 is made up of 18 amino acids. The V gene lost 0 bases and the J gene lost 3 bases, with 20 bases spanning the gap. Germline CDR1 reads SGHDN; CDR2 reads FVKESK. CDR3 loop: CASSQEPTGSNGYTEAFF. DNA of the CDR3: TGTGCCAGCAGCCAAGAACCGACGGGATCGAACGGGTACACTGAAGCTTTCTTT.

V and J are TRBV7-9 and TRBJ1-5, with D possibly matching TRBD1 (5 bases). V shed 1 base and J shed 5 bases, with 15 bases lying between them. The CDR3 contains 16 residues. Germline CDR1 is SEHNR and CDR2 is FQNEAQ (reference sequence). CDR3: CASSLGRGVNDQPQHF. In DNA, the CDR3 is TGTGCCAGCAGCTTAGGGCGGGGGGTTAACGATCAGCCCCAGCATTTT.

The chain couples TRBV20-1 to TRBJ2-7, with 8 positions matching TRBD1. The V and J ends lost 3 bases and 1 base, in that order; junction bases with no gene match: 8. The CDR3 has 15 residues. Germline CDR1 and CDR2: DFQATT and SNEGSKA (reference sequence). In DNA, the CDR3 is TGCAGTGCTAGTGTACCGGGACAGGTGTCCTACGAGCAGTACTTC. It yields the protein CSASVPGQVSYEQYF.

The chain links TRBV6-1 to TRBJ2-7, with 9 bases that match TRBD1. CDR3 length: 15 amino acids. Per germline, CDR1 MNHNS and CDR2 SASEGT. V shed 2 bases, J shed 2 bases, and the junction held 4 bases outside the gene matches. The CDR3 DNA follows: TGTGCCAGCAGTGAACAGGACAGGGGTCCCTACGAGCAGTACTTC. As protein: CASSEQDRGPYEQYF.

The V gene is TRBV7-9, the J gene TRBJ1-1; D is perhaps TRBD1 (5 bases). With 5 bases removed from V and 4 bases from J, the gap between germline ends came to 8 bases. CDR1 is SEHNR and CDR2 is FQNEAQ in the germline V gene (reference sequence). This CDR3 contains 12 residues. This CDR3 is CASSVDSTEAFF. Here the CDR3 DNA reads TGTGCCAGCAGCGTAGACAGCACTGAAGCTTTCTTT.

This clone was detected ten times or more. This same CDR3 is encoded by further DNA sequences in the sample. The chain couples TRBV5-4 to TRBJ1-3; TRBD1 is a possible D gene (5 bases). The length of the CDR3 is 15 residues. CDR1 and CDR2 (germline): SGHNT, YYREEE (reference sequence). The V end lost 0 bases, the J end lost 3 bases, and 10 bases lay between the germline ends. The CDR3 DNA is TGTGCCAGCAGCTTGGGGGGGACTGGTGGAAACACCATATATTTT. Its protein is CASSLGGTGGNTIYF. Variable domain in full (rest from reference TRBV5-4 and TRBJ1-3): ETGVTQSPTHLIKTRGQQVTLRCSSQSGHNTVSWYQQALGQGPQFIFQYYREEENGRGNFPPRFSGLQFPNYSSELNVNALELDDSALYLCASSLGGTGGNTIYFGEGSWLTVV.

This chain uses TRBV7-2 with TRBJ1-2; 11 positions agree with TRBD1. The CDR3 contains 14 residues. With V trimmed by 3 bases and J by 5 bases, 2 bases remained unmatched. The germline gives CDR1 SGHTA, CDR2 FQGNSA. The DNA for the CDR3 is TGTGCCAGCAGCTTTGGACAGGGGGCTTATGGCTACACCTTC. This translates into CASSFGQGAYGYTF. Full variable domain (rest looked up from reference TRBV7-2 and TRBJ1-2): GAGVSQSPSNKVTEKGKDVELRCDPISGHTALYWYRQSLGQGLEFLIYFQGNSAPDKSGLPSDRFSAERTGGSVSTLTIQRTQQEDSAVYLCASSFGQGAYGYTFGSGTRLTVV.

This chain joins TRBV27 and TRBJ2-7; D is perhaps TRBD1 (5 bases). The V gene's germline CDR1 is MNHEY and CDR2 SMNVEV (reference sequence). Trimming took off 5 bases at V and 2 bases at J, with 10 bases between the two ends. The CDR3 covers 13 residues. The CDR3 reads CASSPRVPYEQYF. The DNA for the CDR3 is TGTGCCAGCAGTCCCAGGGTTCCCTACGAGCAGTACTTC.

The chain joins TRBV10-2 to TRBJ1-1; D may be TRBD1 (5 bases). The CDR3 spans 13 residues. V dropped 0 bases and J dropped 7 bases, with 9 bases sitting between them. The germline V gene encodes CDR1 WSHSY and CDR2 SAAADI. The CDR3 sequence is CASSESRDGEAFF. For the CDR3, the DNA is TGCGCCAGCAGTGAGTCGCGGGACGGTGAAGCTTTCTTT.

There are a few counts of this clone. The chain links TRBV2 to TRBJ1-4; the D is unclear. This CDR3 spans 13 amino acids. V was clipped by 10 bases and J by 2 bases, with 11 bases between them. Germline CDR1 and CDR2: SNHLY and FYNNEI. The CDR3 bases are TGTGCCAACGGAGGAGAGACTAATGAAAAACTGTTTTTT. This codes for CANGGETNEKLFF. Supplemented by reference TRBV2 and TRBJ1-4, the full variable domain reads EPEVTQTPSHQVTQMGQEVILRCVPISNHLYFYWYRQILGQKVEFLVSFYNNEISEKSEIFDDQFSVERPDGSNFTLKIRSTKLEDSAMYFCANGGETNEKLFFGSGTQLSVL.

This chain uses TRBV10-3 with TRBJ1-3; 8 positions match TRBD1. Germline lookup yields CDR1 ENHRY and CDR2 SYGVKD. With 6 bases clipped from V and 14 bases from J, the junction kept 6 bases outside the gene matches. This CDR3 contains 11 residues. The CDR3 region is CAISPDRGLYF. The CDR3, as DNA: TGTGCCATCAGCCCCGACAGGGGCCTATATTTT.

The chain joins TRBV10-2 to TRBJ1-5; tentative D call: TRBD1 (6 bases). Looked up from germline, CDR1 is WSHSY and CDR2 is SAAADI. Trimming removed 3 bases from V and 3 bases from J, with 9 bases in between. The length of the CDR3 is 14 residues. The CDR3 is CASSDRGNNQPQHF. The CDR3 region has the DNA TGCGCCAGCAGTGACAGGGGAAACAATCAGCCCCAGCATTTT.

V is TRBV10-2 and J is TRBJ1-2; D is uncertain. Germline lookup yields CDR1 WSHSY and CDR2 SAAADI. The ends were cut back, 3 bases at V and 5 bases at J, with 13 bases in the middle. The CDR3 loop spans 14 amino acids. As DNA, the CDR3 is TGCGCCAGCAGTGACGGGGAACGGGAATATGGCTACACCTTC. This codes for CASSDGEREYGYTF.

The rearrangement links TRBV27 to TRBJ2-5; unclear D gene. The V gene lost 6 bases and the J gene lost 7 bases, with 9 bases spanning the gap. The CDR3 is made up of 11 amino acids. The germline CDR1 and CDR2 sequences are MNHEY and SMNVEV (reference sequence). The CDR3 nucleotides are TGTGCCAGCAGCTCTTCCAGGACCCAGTACTTC. This codes for CASSSSRTQYF.

The rearrangement links TRBV5-1 to TRBJ2-5, with D hard to call. Germline CDR1 reads SGHRS; CDR2 reads YFSETQ. V lost 0 bases and J lost 5, with 8 bases in between. CDR3 length: 13 amino acids. The CDR3 protein is CASSLAGLETQYF. As DNA, the CDR3 is TGCGCCAGCAGCTTGGCCGGGTTGGAGACCCAGTACTTC.

The gene calls are TRBV9 and TRBJ1-3, with 9 bases aligning to TRBD1. V was clipped by 4 bases and J by 8 bases; unmatched bases: 7. There are 14 residues in the CDR3. Germline V gene data show CDR1 as SGDLS and CDR2 as YYNGEE. For the CDR3, the DNA is TGTGCCAGCAGCCGACAGGGGGAAGATGACACCATATATTTT. This sequence encodes CASSRQGEDDTIYF.